Each of the 3 T cell receptor beta chains below was sequenced from the same sample in a study of cytomegalovirus exposure and HLA in healthy donors. 60 Vbeta and 13 Jbeta primers were used in PCR. The repertoire was sequenced with immunoSEQ multiplex PCR; TCRdb's copy has only in-frame clones and lacks some. The sample consists of 110,000 or so clones, around 82% of them appearing once. The sequenced sample was PBMCs. These receptors were obtained from a woman aged 25 to 39 in good health and CMV-seropositive.

The rearrangement links TRBV7-8 to TRBJ1-4; D perhaps matches TRBD1 (6 bases). The CDR3 extends over 11 amino acids. With 10 bases removed from V and 9 bases from J, the gap between germline ends came to 12 bases. Per the germline V gene, CDR1 is SGHVS and CDR2 is FQNEAQ. The CDR3 is CATGGPQKLFF. The CDR3 DNA reads TGTGCCACGGGGGGGCCTCAAAAACTGTTTTTT.

This clone was counted a few times. The rearrangement joins TRBV9 to TRBJ2-1; a possible D gene is TRBD2 (6 bases). Germline V lookup: CDR1 SGDLS, CDR2 YYNGEE. The CDR3 consists of 15 residues. The V end lost 0 bases, the J end lost 10 bases, and 17 bases lay between the germline ends. CDR3 loop: CASSVGGGAYSEQFF. In nucleotides, the CDR3 is TGTGCCAGCAGCGTAGGCGGCGGGGCCTATTCGGAGCAGTTCTTC.

The V and J genes are TRBV5-1 and TRBJ1-6, with 7 bases lining up with TRBD1. V dropped 0 bases and J dropped 7; count of bases not matched to a gene: 7. In germline, CDR1 is SGHRS, CDR2 YFSETQ. The CDR3 sequence is 16 residues long. CDR3: CASSLVAGGMNSPLHF. The CDR3 nucleotides are TGCGCCAGCAGCTTGGTAGCAGGGGGAATGAATTCACCCCTCCACTTT.